Included here is one T cell receptor (beta chain) sequence, with context. The source of the sample is a study of shared clonotypes between healthy human individuals. Study as a whole: Per donor, three plates held CD4 naive cells, three held CD4 memory, two held CD8 naive and one held CD8 memory.

All donors were healthy HIV-negative adults lacking recent acute infections or vaccinations. This CDR3 contains 16 residues. J gave up 8 bases and V 4 bases, and 14 bases lay outside the gene matches. Per germline, CDR1 MNHNS and CDR2 SASEGT. The method was immunoSEQ multiplex PCR; TCRdb's version includes in-frame clones alone and lacks a portion of them. The sample has roughly 2.5 million clones, roughly nine tenths seen once; the top ten hold under 0.15%. The origin of this receptor is a man in his late teens or twenties in good health. This rearrangement joins TRBV6-1 to TRBJ2-1; TRBD2 agrees at 7 bases. The sequencing sample was made of naive CD4+ T cells sorted from blood. Subset reported: CD45RA+ positively selected. In DNA, the CDR3 is TGTGCCAGCAGTGCAAGGGAGTGGGCAGGGAGGGATGAGCAGTTCTTC. It is translated as CASSAREWAGRDEQFF.